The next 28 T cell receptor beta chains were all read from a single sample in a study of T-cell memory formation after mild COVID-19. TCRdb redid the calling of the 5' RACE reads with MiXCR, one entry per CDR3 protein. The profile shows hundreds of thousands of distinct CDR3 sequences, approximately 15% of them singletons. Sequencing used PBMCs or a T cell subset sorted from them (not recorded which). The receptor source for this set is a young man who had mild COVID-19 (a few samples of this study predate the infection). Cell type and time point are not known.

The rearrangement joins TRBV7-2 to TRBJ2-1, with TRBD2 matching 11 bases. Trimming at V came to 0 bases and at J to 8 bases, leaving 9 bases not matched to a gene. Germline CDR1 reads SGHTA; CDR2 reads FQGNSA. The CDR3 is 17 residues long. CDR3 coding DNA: TGTGCCAGCAGCTTAGCGGCATTAGCGGGGGGGCCCGATGAGCAGTTCTTC. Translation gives CASSLAALAGGPDEQFF.

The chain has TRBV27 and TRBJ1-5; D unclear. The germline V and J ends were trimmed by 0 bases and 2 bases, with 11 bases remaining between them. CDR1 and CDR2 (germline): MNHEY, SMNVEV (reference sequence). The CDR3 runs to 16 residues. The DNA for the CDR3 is TGTGCCAGCAGTTTATCACCGGTATCCGGCAATCAGCCCCAGCATTTT. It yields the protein CASSLSPVSGNQPQHF.

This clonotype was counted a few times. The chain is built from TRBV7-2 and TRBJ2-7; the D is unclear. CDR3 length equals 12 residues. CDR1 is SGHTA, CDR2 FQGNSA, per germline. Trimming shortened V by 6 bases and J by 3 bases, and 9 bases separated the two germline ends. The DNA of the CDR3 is TGTGCCAGCAGTGGATCCGTCTACGAGCAGTACTTC. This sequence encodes CASSGSVYEQYF.

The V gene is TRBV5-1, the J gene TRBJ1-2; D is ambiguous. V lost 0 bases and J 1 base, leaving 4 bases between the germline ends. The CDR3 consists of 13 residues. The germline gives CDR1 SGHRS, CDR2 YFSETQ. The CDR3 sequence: CASSLESNYGYTF. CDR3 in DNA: TGCGCCAGCAGCTTGGAGAGTAACTATGGCTACACCTTC.

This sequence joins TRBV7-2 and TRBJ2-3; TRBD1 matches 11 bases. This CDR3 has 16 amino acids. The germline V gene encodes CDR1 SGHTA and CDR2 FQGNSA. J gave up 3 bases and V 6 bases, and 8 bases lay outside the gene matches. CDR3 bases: TGTGCCAGCAGACCGGACAGGGGGCTGGGGACAGATACGCAGTATTTT. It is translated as CASRPDRGLGTDTQYF.

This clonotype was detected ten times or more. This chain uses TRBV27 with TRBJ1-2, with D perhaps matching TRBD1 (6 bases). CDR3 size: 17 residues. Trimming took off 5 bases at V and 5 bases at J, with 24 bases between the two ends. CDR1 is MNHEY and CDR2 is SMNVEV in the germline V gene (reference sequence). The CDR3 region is CASSVSAADSRLYGYTF. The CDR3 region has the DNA TGTGCCAGCAGTGTTTCAGCAGCGGACAGCCGCTTGTATGGCTACACCTTC.

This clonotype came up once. The CDR3 here is CASSPGFAGWGTDTQYF. The CDR3 region has the DNA TGTGCCAGCAGTCCCGGCTTTGCGGGGTGGGGCACAGATACGCAGTATTTT. The rearrangement links TRBV27 to TRBJ2-3, with a weak D call TRBD2 (6 bases). The germline V gene encodes CDR1 MNHEY and CDR2 SMNVEV (reference sequence). The V end lost 5 bases, the J end lost 1 base, and 19 bases lay between the germline ends. The CDR3 spans 17 residues.

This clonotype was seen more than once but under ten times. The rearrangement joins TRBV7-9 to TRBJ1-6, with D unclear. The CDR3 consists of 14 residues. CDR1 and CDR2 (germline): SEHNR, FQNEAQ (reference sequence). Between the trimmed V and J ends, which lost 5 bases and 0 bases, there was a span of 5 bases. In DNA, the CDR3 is TGTGCCAGCAGCGGCGGCTCCTATAATTCACCCCTCCACTTT. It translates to CASSGGSYNSPLHF.

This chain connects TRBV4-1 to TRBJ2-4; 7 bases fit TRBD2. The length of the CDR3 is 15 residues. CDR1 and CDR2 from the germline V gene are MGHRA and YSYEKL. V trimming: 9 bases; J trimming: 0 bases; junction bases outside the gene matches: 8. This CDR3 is CASGVGRGAKNIQYF. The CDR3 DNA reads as TGCGCCAGTGGGGTGGGGAGGGGAGCCAAAAACATTCAGTACTTC.

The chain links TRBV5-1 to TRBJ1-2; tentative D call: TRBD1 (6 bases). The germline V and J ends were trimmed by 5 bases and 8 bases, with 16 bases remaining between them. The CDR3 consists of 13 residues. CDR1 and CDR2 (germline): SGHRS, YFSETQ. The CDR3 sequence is CASRQGSGVGYTF. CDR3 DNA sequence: TGCGCCAGCAGACAGGGTAGTGGTGTAGGCTACACCTTC. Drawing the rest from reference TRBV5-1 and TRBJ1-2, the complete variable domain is KAGVTQTPRYLIKTRGQQVTLSCSPISGHRSVSWYQQTPGQGLQFLFEYFSETQRNKGNFPGRFSGRQFSNSRSEMNVSTLELGDSALYLCASRQGSGVGYTFGSGTRLTVV.

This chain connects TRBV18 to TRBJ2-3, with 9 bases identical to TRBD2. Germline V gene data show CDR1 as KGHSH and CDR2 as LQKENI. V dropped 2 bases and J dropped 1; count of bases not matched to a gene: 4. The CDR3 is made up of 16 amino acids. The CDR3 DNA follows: TGTGCCAGCTCACCAACGGCTAGCGGGGGCACAGATACGCAGTATTTT. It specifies CASSPTASGGTDTQYF. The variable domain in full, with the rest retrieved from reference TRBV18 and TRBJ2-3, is NAGVMQNPRHLVRRRGQEARLRCSPMKGHSHVYWYRQLPEEGLKFMVYLQKENIIDESGMPKERFSAEFPKEGPSILRIQQVVRGDSAAYFCASSPTASGGTDTQYFGPGTRLTVL.

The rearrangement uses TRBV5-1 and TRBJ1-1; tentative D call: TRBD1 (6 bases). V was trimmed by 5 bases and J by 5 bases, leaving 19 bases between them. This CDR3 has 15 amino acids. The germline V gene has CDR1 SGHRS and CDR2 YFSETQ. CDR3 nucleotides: TGCGCCAGCAGTATCACGGGGGGGCGAGAAACTGAAGCTTTCTTT. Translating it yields CASSITGGRETEAFF.

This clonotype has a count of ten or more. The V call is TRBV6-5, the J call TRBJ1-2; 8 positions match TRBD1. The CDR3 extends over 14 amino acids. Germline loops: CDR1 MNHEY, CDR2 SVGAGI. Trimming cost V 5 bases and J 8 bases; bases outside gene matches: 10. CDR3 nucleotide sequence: TGTGCCAGCAGTCCCGGACAGGGCGGAAAAGGCTACACCTTC. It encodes CASSPGQGGKGYTF.

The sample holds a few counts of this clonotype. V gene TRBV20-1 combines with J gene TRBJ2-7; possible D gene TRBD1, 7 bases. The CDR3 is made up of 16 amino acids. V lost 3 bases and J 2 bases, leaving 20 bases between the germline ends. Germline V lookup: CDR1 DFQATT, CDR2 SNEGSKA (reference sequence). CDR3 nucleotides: TGCAGTGCTAGTGCTCCAGGGGGGCGACGGACCTACGAGCAGTACTTC. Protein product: CSASAPGGRRTYEQYF.

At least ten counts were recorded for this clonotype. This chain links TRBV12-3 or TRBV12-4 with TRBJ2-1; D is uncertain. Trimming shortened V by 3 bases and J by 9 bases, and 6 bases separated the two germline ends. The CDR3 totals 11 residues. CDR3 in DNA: TGTGCCAGCAGTTTTTGGGTTGAGCAGTTCTTC. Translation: CASSFWVEQFF.

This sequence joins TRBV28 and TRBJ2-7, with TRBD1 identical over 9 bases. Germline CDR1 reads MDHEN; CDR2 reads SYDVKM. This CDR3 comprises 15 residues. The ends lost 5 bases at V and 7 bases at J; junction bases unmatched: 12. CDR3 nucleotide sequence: TGTGCCAGCAGTCTCATGGGGACAGGGTCGAAAGAGCAGTACGTC. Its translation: CASSLMGTGSKEQYV.

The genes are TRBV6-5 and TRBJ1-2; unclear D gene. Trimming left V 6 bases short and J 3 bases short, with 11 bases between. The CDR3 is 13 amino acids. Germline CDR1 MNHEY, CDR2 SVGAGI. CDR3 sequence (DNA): TGTGCCAGCAGCAGACAAGTTTACTATGGCTACACCTTC. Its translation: CASSRQVYYGYTF.

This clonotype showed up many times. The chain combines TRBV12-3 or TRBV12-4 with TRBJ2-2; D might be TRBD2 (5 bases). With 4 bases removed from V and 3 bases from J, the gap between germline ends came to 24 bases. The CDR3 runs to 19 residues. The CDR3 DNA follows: TGTGCCAGCAGTTCCGGTTTGAGGGAGCTCATGATTGACACCGGGGAGCTGTTTTTT. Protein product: CASSSGLRELMIDTGELFF.

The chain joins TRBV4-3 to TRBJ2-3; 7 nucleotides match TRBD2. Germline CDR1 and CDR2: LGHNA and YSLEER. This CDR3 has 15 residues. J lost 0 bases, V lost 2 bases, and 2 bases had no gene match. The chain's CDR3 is CASSQNGGSTDTQYF. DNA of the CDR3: TGCGCCAGCAGCCAAAACGGGGGGAGCACAGATACGCAGTATTTT.

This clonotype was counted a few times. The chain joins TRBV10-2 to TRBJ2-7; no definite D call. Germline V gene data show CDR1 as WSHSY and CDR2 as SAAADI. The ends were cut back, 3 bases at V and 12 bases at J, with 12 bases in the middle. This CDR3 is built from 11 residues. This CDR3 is CASSDYAISYF. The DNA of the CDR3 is TGCGCCAGCAGTGATTACGCAATATCGTACTTC.

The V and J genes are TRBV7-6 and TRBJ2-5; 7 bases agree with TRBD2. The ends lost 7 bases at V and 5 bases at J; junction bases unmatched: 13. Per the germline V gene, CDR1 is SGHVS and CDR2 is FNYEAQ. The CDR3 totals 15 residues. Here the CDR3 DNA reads TGTGCCAGCACCCTAGCGGCTAGCCGGGGGGAGACCCAGTACTTC. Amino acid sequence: CASTLAASRGETQYF.

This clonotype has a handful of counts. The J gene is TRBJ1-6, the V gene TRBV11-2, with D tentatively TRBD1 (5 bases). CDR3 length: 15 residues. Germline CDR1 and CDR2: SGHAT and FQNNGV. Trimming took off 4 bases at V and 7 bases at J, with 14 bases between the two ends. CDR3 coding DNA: TGTGCCAGCAGCTCCCAAACGGGACTAAATTCACCCCTCCACTTT. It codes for CASSSQTGLNSPLHF.

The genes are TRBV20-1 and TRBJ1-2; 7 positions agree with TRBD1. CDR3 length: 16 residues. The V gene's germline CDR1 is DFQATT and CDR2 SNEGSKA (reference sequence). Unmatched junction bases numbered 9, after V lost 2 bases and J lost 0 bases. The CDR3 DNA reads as TGCAGTGCTAGACCTCTAACAGGGGCAGCTAACTATGGCTACACCTTC. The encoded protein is CSARPLTGAANYGYTF.

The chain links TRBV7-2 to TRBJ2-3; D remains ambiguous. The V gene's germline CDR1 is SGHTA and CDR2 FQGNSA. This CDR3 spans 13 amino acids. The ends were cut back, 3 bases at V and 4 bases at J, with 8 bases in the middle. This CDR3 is CASSFEEPDTQYF. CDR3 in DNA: TGTGCCAGCAGCTTTGAGGAGCCAGATACGCAGTATTTT.

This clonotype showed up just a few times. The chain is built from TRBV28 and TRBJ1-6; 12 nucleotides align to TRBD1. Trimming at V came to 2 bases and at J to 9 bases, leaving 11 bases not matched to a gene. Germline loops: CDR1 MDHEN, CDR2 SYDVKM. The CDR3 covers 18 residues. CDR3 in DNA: TGTGCCAGCAGTTTAATGGGACAGGGGGCGCGACGGCGTTCACCCCTCCACTTT. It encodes CASSLMGQGARRRSPLHF.

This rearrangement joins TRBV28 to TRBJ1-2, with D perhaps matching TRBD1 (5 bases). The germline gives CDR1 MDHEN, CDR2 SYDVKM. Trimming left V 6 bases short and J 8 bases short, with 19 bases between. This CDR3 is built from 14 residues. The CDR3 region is CASSPPAGEEGYTF. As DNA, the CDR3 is TGTGCCAGCAGCCCCCCCGCGGGGGAGGAGGGCTACACCTTC.

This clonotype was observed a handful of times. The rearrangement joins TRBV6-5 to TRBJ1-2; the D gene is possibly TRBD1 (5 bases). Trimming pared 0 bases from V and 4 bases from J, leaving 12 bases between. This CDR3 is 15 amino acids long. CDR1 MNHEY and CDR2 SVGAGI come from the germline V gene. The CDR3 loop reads CASSYSLQEFYGYTF. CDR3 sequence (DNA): TGTGCCAGCAGTTACTCTTTACAGGAATTCTATGGCTACACCTTC.

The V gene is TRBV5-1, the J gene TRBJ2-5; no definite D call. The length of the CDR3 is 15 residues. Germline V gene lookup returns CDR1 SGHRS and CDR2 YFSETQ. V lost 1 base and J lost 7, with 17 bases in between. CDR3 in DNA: TGCGCCAGCAGCTTGCATGACCCACTTTGGGGGACCCAGTACTTC. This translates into CASSLHDPLWGTQYF.